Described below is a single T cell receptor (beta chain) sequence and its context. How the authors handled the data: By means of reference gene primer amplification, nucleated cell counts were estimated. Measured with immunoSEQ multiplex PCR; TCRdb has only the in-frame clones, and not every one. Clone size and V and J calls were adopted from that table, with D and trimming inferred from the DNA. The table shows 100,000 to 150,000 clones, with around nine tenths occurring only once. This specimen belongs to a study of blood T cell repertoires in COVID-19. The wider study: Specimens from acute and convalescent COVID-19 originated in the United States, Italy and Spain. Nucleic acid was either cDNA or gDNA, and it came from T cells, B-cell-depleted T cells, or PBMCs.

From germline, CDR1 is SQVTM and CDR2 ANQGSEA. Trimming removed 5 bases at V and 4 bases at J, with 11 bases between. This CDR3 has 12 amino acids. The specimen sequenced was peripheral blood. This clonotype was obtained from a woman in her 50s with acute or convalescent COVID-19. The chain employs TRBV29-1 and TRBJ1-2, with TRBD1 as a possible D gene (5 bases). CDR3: CSVHQGLYGYTF. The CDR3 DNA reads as TGCAGCGTTCATCAGGGACTCTATGGCTACACCTTC.